This TCR beta chain was sequenced for a study of T cells in Graves' hyperthyroidism and ophthalmopathy. Study information: Before any treatment, at initial diagnosis, peripheral blood was collected.

TCR beta CDR3 region amplification was performed from RNA transcripts. The HTBI set primed first-round TCR CDR3 RT-PCR. TCRdb re-analysed the multiplex PCR reads in MiXCR, keeping a single row per CDR3 protein. The top ten hold approximately 7.5% of the sample, which has under 450,000 distinct CDR3 sequences, more than 15% seen once. This clonotype was observed at least ten times. The antigen is unknown. Germline CDR1 reads DFQATT; CDR2 reads SNEGSKA (reference sequence). This CDR3 is built from 16 residues. With V trimmed by 3 bases and J by 2 bases, 7 bases remained unmatched. Study-level results: A 13 V-J model separated ophthalmopathy from stable hyperthyroidism.

This receptor was obtained from a woman between 18 and 30 years old with Graves' hyperthyroidism. Sequenced sample: blood. V and J are TRBV20-1 and TRBJ2-5; 12 positions match TRBD2. In DNA, the CDR3 is TGCAGTGCTAGCGACGGACTAGCGGGGTTACAAGAGACCCAGTACTTC. Translation gives CSASDGLAGLQETQYF.